Presented here are 27 T cell receptor beta chains from one specimen sequenced in a study of shared clonotypes between healthy human individuals. The protocol was immunoSEQ multiplex PCR, while the TCRdb copy is restricted to in-frame clones and leaves out a portion. The sample has about 960,000 clones, roughly 72% seen once. The specimen sequenced was memory CD4+ T cells sorted from blood. The subset here: CD45RA-negative fraction. All receptors derive from a man aged 18 to 30 in good health.

The chain links TRBV5-6 to TRBJ1-6; 9 nucleotides align to TRBD1. CDR1 and CDR2 (germline): SGHDT, YYEEEE. Trimming removed 6 bases from V and 5 bases from J; junction bases left unmatched: 6. This CDR3 region has 15 residues. The CDR3 DNA follows: TGTGCCAGCAAAATCGGGGACAGGGATAATTCACCCCTCCACTTT. This codes for CASKIGDRDNSPLHF.

This chain connects TRBV29-1 to TRBJ2-1; TRBD2 matches 11 bases. The V gene end was trimmed by 3 bases and the J gene end by 4 bases; junction bases not matched to a gene: 14. The CDR3 is made up of 18 amino acids. Germline-derived CDR1 and CDR2 are SQVTM and ANQGSEA. The CDR3 DNA reads as TGCAGCGTTGACATACCTAAGGGCCTAGCGGGGGGTTACAATGAGCAGTTCTTC. The encoded protein is CSVDIPKGLAGGYNEQFF.

In its sample, this clone was seen a few times. Other DNA variants within this sample encode the same CDR3. This chain links TRBV6-1 with TRBJ1-3, with D possibly being TRBD1 (6 bases). CDR1 is MNHNS, CDR2 SASEGT, per germline. This CDR3 contains 15 residues. Trimming took 0 bases from V and 2 from J, leaving 8 bases between them. For the CDR3, the DNA is TGTGCCAGCAGTGAAGCAGGGGGGACTGGAAACACCATATATTTT. Amino acid sequence: CASSEAGGTGNTIYF.

The genes are TRBV6-1 and TRBJ1-1; D not certain. The length of the CDR3 is 12 residues. CDR1 is MNHNS, CDR2 SASEGT, per germline. Trimming removed 5 bases from V and 4 bases from J, with 8 bases in between. The CDR3 nucleotides are TGTGCCAGCAGTAGAGGTTTCACTGAAGCTTTCTTT. It encodes CASSRGFTEAFF.

V gene TRBV6-5 combines with J gene TRBJ1-2; tentative D call: TRBD1 (5 bases). This CDR3 is built from 15 residues. The germline V gene encodes CDR1 MNHEY and CDR2 SVGAGI. V lost 2 bases and J lost 4, with 14 bases in between. CDR3 sequence: CASSYGVRGFYGYTF. CDR3 bases: TGTGCCAGCAGTTACGGGGTGAGGGGTTTCTATGGCTACACCTTC.

This clone has at least ten counts. This rearrangement joins TRBV19 to TRBJ1-4; D call uncertain. CDR1 is LNHDA, CDR2 SQIVND, per germline (reference sequence). The ends were cut back, 4 bases at V and 0 bases at J, with 12 bases in the middle. The CDR3 is made up of 16 amino acids. CDR3 sequence: CASSTPNLATNEKLFF. CDR3 bases: TGTGCCAGTAGTACCCCTAACCTTGCAACTAATGAAAAACTGTTTTTT.

Worth noting for this clone: Germline and junction disagree at one end, which may indicate a read error. J is TRBJ2-5 and V is TRBV7-7; 7 bases are shared with TRBD2. The germline V gene encodes CDR1 SSHAT and CDR2 FNYEAQ (reference sequence). CDR3 length equals 13 residues. The CDR3 DNA is TGTGCTAGCAGCTTAGGCGGGGGAGAGACCCAGTACTTC. It codes for CASSLGGGETQYF.

V is TRBV5-5 and J is TRBJ1-2; D is unclear. Trimming took off 3 bases at V and 5 bases at J, with 11 bases between the two ends. The CDR3 covers 13 residues. The germline CDR1 and CDR2 sequences are SGHKS and YYEKEE (reference sequence). Here the CDR3 DNA reads TGTGCCAGCAGCTCTGGAGGCTTGTATGGCTACACCTTC. It is translated as CASSSGGLYGYTF. The complete variable domain, with remaining parts taken from reference TRBV5-5 and TRBJ1-2, reads DAGVTQSPTHLIKTRGQQVTLRCSPISGHKSVSWYQQVLGQGPQFIFQYYEKEERGRGNFPDRFSARQFPNYSSELNVNALLLGDSALYLCASSSGGLYGYTFGSGTRLTVV.

This chain uses TRBV4-3 with TRBJ2-1; TRBD2 matches at 10 bases. V lost 4 bases, J lost 9 bases, and 15 bases stayed unmatched. The CDR3 spans 17 residues. Germline-derived CDR1 and CDR2 are LGHNA and YSLEER. The CDR3 is CASSPQVSASGSFEQFF. The DNA for the CDR3 is TGCGCCAGCAGCCCCCAAGTCTCGGCTAGCGGGAGTTTTGAGCAGTTCTTC.

This sequence joins TRBV6-5 and TRBJ2-7, with D possibly matching TRBD1 (7 bases). Germline values: CDR1 MNHEY, CDR2 SVGAGI. The CDR3 totals 14 residues. Trimming left V 3 bases short and J 4 bases short, with 13 bases between. CDR3 bases: TGTGCCAGCAGTTATGGAGGGGGCGCATACGAGCAGTACTTC. This encodes CASSYGGGAYEQYF.

The chain carries TRBV6-1 and TRBJ2-7, with 10 bases fitting TRBD1. From germline, CDR1 is MNHNS and CDR2 SASEGT. The trim removed 11 bases at V and 5 bases at J, leaving 12 bases unmatched. The CDR3 is 14 residues long. The CDR3 region is CAGQIRQGADEQYF. The CDR3 DNA follows: TGTGCCGGTCAAATCCGACAGGGGGCCGACGAGCAGTACTTC.

The rearrangement joins TRBV19 to TRBJ1-1, with D possibly TRBD1 on 5 matching bases. V lost 6 bases to trimming and J lost 5 bases, with 25 bases between them. The CDR3 has 17 residues. From germline, CDR1 is LNHDA and CDR2 SQIVND (reference sequence). CDR3 loop: CASSNPKSGQGETEAFF. The CDR3 DNA is TGTGCCAGTAGCAACCCCAAATCGGGGCAGGGAGAGACTGAAGCTTTCTTT.

This clone was detected once. V gene TRBV5-4 combines with J gene TRBJ1-2, with TRBD1 identical over 9 bases. Germline V CDR1 and CDR2: SGHNT, YYREEE (reference sequence). Trimming took 0 bases from V and 2 from J; bases not matched to a gene: 2. The CDR3 loop spans 15 amino acids. CDR3: CASSLGDRVNYGYTF. The CDR3 nucleotides read TGTGCCAGCAGCTTGGGGGACAGGGTAAACTATGGCTACACCTTC.

The chain couples TRBV21-1 to TRBJ1-5; the table's D call, TRBD1, was not checked against the DNA. TRBV21-1 is classified as a pseudogene. The CDR3 covers 17 residues. The CDR3 DNA sequence: TGTGCCAGCAGCAAAGGTAGGGGGTCCCCAGGGGTTCAGCCCCAGCATTTT. It codes for CASSKGRGSPGVQPQHF.

Concerning this clone itself: A much larger clone sits a single nucleotide away, making a read error possible. This sequence joins TRBV5-4 and TRBJ2-7; D unclear. The germline V gene encodes CDR1 SGHNT and CDR2 YYREEE (reference sequence). The CDR3 covers 13 residues. CDR3 amino acids: CASSRVSSHEQYF. CDR3 nucleotide sequence: TGTGCCAGCAGCCGGGTAAGCTCCCACGAGCAGTACTTC.

The rearrangement links TRBV6-5 to TRBJ1-2; 8 positions agree with TRBD1. Germline V gene lookup returns CDR1 MNHEY and CDR2 SVGAGI. The ends lost 6 bases at V and 0 bases at J; junction bases unmatched: 6. This CDR3 comprises 15 residues. The CDR3 spells CASRVDREANYGYTF. CDR3 DNA sequence: TGTGCCAGCAGAGTGGACAGGGAAGCTAACTATGGCTACACCTTC.

The chain carries TRBV13 and TRBJ1-2; weak D call: TRBD1 (5 bases). V was trimmed by 5 bases and J by 3 bases, leaving 7 bases between them. Germline assignment: CDR1 PRHDT and CDR2 FYEKMQ (reference sequence). The CDR3 has 12 amino acids. The CDR3 DNA sequence: TGTGCCAGCAGCCGACAGCACTATGGCTACACCTTC. It specifies CASSRQHYGYTF.

This chain uses TRBV6-6 with TRBJ1-4, with D unresolved. Trimming left V 2 bases short and J 7 bases short, with 11 bases between. In germline, CDR1 is MNHNY, CDR2 SVGAGI (reference sequence). The CDR3 is 14 amino acids. For the CDR3, the DNA is TGTGCCAGCAGTTACAGGGCAACCCTTGAAAAACTGTTTTTT. It encodes CASSYRATLEKLFF.

The chain couples TRBV10-3 to TRBJ2-2; 9 bases agree with TRBD1. The trim removed 5 bases at V and 5 bases at J, leaving 9 bases unmatched. The CDR3 is made up of 16 amino acids. Germline loops: CDR1 ENHRY, CDR2 SYGVKD. Here the CDR3 DNA reads TGTGCCATCAGTCCCGGGACAGGGAAGCGGACCGGGGAGCTGTTTTTT. Its protein is CAISPGTGKRTGELFF.

The V gene is TRBV5-1, the J gene TRBJ2-3; the D gene is possibly TRBD2 (5 bases). V gave up 1 base and J gave up 0 bases, with 9 bases separating them. The germline V gene has CDR1 SGHRS and CDR2 YFSETQ. This CDR3 region has 15 residues. Here the CDR3 reads CASSLRTPSTDTQYF. For the CDR3, the DNA is TGCGCCAGCAGCTTGCGGACTCCTAGCACAGATACGCAGTATTTT.

The chain joins TRBV2 to TRBJ2-1; 9 bases map to TRBD2. The CDR3 has 15 residues. In germline, CDR1 is SNHLY, CDR2 FYNNEI. V lost 3 bases and J lost 9; bases outside the gene matches: 9. The CDR3 sequence is CASSEKRGVEVEQFF. The CDR3 region has the DNA TGTGCCAGCAGTGAGAAGCGGGGGGTAGAGGTTGAGCAGTTCTTC.

The genes are TRBV5-1 and TRBJ1-6; TRBD1 agrees at 9 bases. The junction had 5 bases not matched to a gene; V was cut back by 0 bases and J by 10 bases. The germline CDR1 and CDR2 sequences are SGHRS and YFSETQ. CDR3 length: 15 amino acids. CDR3 nucleotide sequence: TGCGCCAGCAGCTTGGCCCAGGGACAGGGATCACCCCTCCACTTT. This translates into CASSLAQGQGSPLHF.

This chain connects TRBV10-3 to TRBJ2-7, with D perhaps TRBD2 (6 bases). Germline V lookup: CDR1 ENHRY, CDR2 SYGVKD. CDR3 length equals 14 residues. V gave up 6 bases and J gave up 6 bases, with 18 bases separating them. The CDR3 loop reads CAISRGGGATEQYF. DNA of the CDR3: TGTGCCATCAGCCGCGGTGGAGGGGCAACCGAGCAGTACTTC.

The rearrangement uses TRBV6-5 and TRBJ2-7; 7 nucleotides line up with TRBD1. The CDR3 runs to 12 residues. V lost 4 bases and J lost 8; bases outside the gene matches: 5. CDR1 is MNHEY and CDR2 is SVGAGI in the germline V gene. The CDR3 here is CASSFETGKQYF. DNA for the CDR3: TGTGCCAGCAGTTTCGAGACAGGGAAGCAGTACTTC.

V and J are TRBV9 and TRBJ2-3, with D perhaps being TRBD1 or TRBD2 (5 bases each). From germline, CDR1 is SGDLS and CDR2 YYNGEE. Trimming shortened V by 4 bases and J by 3 bases, and 15 bases separated the two germline ends. The length of the CDR3 is 15 residues. CDR3 DNA: TGTGCCAGCAGCTCGGGACCAATTATTACAGATACGCAGTATTTT. Its translation is CASSSGPIITDTQYF.

CDR3 in amino acids: CASTQGVTFGKLFF. The CDR3 nucleotides read TGTGCCAGCACCCAGGGAGTTACCTTTGGAAAACTGTTTTTT. This sequence joins TRBV2 and TRBJ1-4, with D perhaps matching TRBD1 (5 bases). The germline V gene encodes CDR1 SNHLY and CDR2 FYNNEI. The CDR3 consists of 14 residues. Between the trimmed V and J ends, which lost 7 bases and 10 bases, there was a span of 19 bases.

The CDR3 coding sequence is TGCAGCGTTTTGGACACAGCCAAAAACATTCAGTACTTC. It translates to CSVLDTAKNIQYF. The chain combines TRBV29-1 with TRBJ2-4, with D perhaps TRBD1 (5 bases). The CDR3 spans 13 residues. Trimming stripped 5 bases from V and 0 bases from J, with 8 bases between. Germline lookup yields CDR1 SQVTM and CDR2 ANQGSEA.